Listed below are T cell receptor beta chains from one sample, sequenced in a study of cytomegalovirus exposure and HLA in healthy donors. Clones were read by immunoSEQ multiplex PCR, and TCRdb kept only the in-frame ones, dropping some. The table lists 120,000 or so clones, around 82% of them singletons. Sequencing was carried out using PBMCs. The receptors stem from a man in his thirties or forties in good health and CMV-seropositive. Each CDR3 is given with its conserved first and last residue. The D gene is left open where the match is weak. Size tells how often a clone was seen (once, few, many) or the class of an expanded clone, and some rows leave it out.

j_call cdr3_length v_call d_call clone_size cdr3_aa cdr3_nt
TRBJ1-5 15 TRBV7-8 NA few CASSLARGRNQPQHF TGTGCCAGCAGCTTAGCTCGGGGGAGGAATCAGCCCCAGCATTTT
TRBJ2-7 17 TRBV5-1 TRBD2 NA CASSSLPTSGRAYEQYF TGCGCCAGCAGCTCACTGCCTACTAGCGGGAGGGCTTACGAGCAGTACTTC
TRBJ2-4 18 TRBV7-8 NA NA CASSFELRKGLAKNIQYF TGTGCCAGCAGCTTCGAACTGCGAAAGGGGTTGGCCAAAAACATTCAGTACTTC
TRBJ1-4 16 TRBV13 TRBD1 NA CASSSNPQGGNEKLFF TGTGCCAGCAGCTCAAACCCACAGGGGGGGAATGAAAAACTGTTTTTT
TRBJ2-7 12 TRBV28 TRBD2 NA CASSFPGGEQYF TGTGCCAGCAGTTTCCCGGGGGGCGAGCAGTACTTC
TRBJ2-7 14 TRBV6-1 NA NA CASSEAPSPYEQYF TGTGCCAGCAGTGAAGCCCCCTCCCCCTACGAGCAGTACTTC
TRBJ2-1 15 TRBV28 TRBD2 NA CASRTSGWSRNEQFF TGTGCCAGCAGGACTAGCGGGTGGTCGAGGAATGAGCAGTTCTTC
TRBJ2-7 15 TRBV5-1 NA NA CASSLQQGSPYEQYF TGCGCCAGCAGCTTACAACAGGGTAGTCCCTACGAGCAGTACTTC
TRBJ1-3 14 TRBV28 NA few CASSLRGARDTIYF TGTGCCAGCAGTTTGCGGGGGGCCCGGGACACCATATATTTT
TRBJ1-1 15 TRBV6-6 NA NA CASAREAALGTEAFF TGTGCCAGCGCTCGCGAGGCAGCCCTAGGCACTGAAGCTTTCTTT
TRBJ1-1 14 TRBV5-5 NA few CASSLGGLGTEAFF TGTGCCAGCAGCTTGGGGGGCTTGGGCACTGAAGCTTTCTTT